These 29 T cell receptor beta chains were all obtained from the same sample, sequenced in a study of T cells after yellow fever vaccination. TCRdb analysed the 5' RACE reads with MiXCR anew, one entry per CDR3 protein. The sample holds around 550,000 distinct CDR3 sequences; 15% to 20% are singletons and the top ten take about 13%. The material sequenced was PBMCs, taken 15 days after the yellow fever booster vaccination. The receptors here all came from a young man who received the YFV17D yellow fever vaccine.

The sample holds a few counts of this clonotype. The chain links TRBV12-3 or TRBV12-4 to TRBJ2-5; 9 bases line up with TRBD2. Trimming cost V 4 bases and J 3 bases; bases outside gene matches: 9. CDR3 length equals 16 residues. Here the CDR3 reads CASSSLAGAEEETQYF. The CDR3 bases are TGTGCCAGCAGTTCCTTAGCGGGAGCGGAGGAAGAGACCCAGTACTTC.

V and J are TRBV15 and TRBJ2-6; no clear D gene. Germline CDR1 reads LNHNV; CDR2 reads YYDKDF (reference sequence). Trimming pared 4 bases from V and 1 base from J, leaving 2 bases between. This CDR3 contains 13 residues. CDR3 coding DNA: TGTGCCACCAGCATGTCTGGGGCCAACGTCCTGACTTTC. Amino acids: CATSMSGANVLTF.

A few counts support this clonotype. The chain couples TRBV5-5 to TRBJ2-2; a possible D gene is TRBD1 (5 bases). The CDR3 totals 15 residues. Germline V lookup: CDR1 SGHKS, CDR2 YYEKEE (reference sequence). V was trimmed by 0 bases and J by 13 bases, leaving 19 bases between them. CDR3 DNA: TGTGCCAGCAGCTTGGCGACGACAGACCCTTGGGGGCTGTTTTTT. Translating it yields CASSLATTDPWGLFF.

V and J are TRBV20-1 and TRBJ2-6, with 11 nucleotides matching TRBD1. The CDR3 length is 18 residues. Trimming cost V 0 bases and J 4 bases; bases outside gene matches: 8. Germline CDR1 and CDR2: DFQATT and SNEGSKA (reference sequence). The CDR3 DNA reads as TGCAGTGCTAGAGATATAAGGACAGGGGGCTCCGGGGCCAACGTCCTGACTTTC. This translates into CSARDIRTGGSGANVLTF.

This chain links TRBV7-2 with TRBJ2-1; 10 bases are shared with TRBD1. V trimming: 7 bases; J trimming: 8 bases; junction bases outside the gene matches: 14. CDR3 length: 16 amino acids. The germline CDR1 and CDR2 sequences are SGHTA and FQGNSA. The CDR3 loop is CASKPRGTGVVYEQFF. The CDR3 nucleotides are TGTGCCAGCAAACCCAGGGGGACAGGGGTAGTCTATGAGCAGTTCTTC.

In this sample, this clonotype turned up many times. The chain joins TRBV12-3 or TRBV12-4 to TRBJ2-7; D gene uncertain. This CDR3 contains 11 residues. With 5 bases removed from V and 3 bases from J, the gap between germline ends came to 5 bases. The CDR3 sequence is CASSTIYEQYF. The CDR3 region has the DNA TGTGCCAGCAGTACCATCTACGAGCAGTACTTC.

V gene TRBV18 combines with J gene TRBJ1-5, with 7 bases aligning to TRBD1. Losses at the gene ends were 2 bases for V and 6 bases for J; bases not matched to a gene: 4. Germline CDR1 KGHSH, CDR2 LQKENI. This CDR3 is 14 amino acids long. The CDR3 protein is CASSPDQGVQPQHF. CDR3 coding DNA: TGTGCCAGCTCACCAGACCAGGGGGTTCAGCCCCAGCATTTT.

This clonotype has only a few counts. This sequence joins TRBV12-3 or TRBV12-4 and TRBJ2-7, with D hard to call. Trimming left V 2 bases short and J 0 bases short, with 8 bases between. The length of the CDR3 is 14 residues. The CDR3 nucleotides are TGTGCCAGCAGTTTACACACCCTCTCCTACGAGCAGTACTTC. Its protein product is CASSLHTLSYEQYF.

This clonotype was detected many times. The V gene is TRBV3-1, the J gene TRBJ2-7; 8 nucleotides align to TRBD2. Trimming removed 4 bases from V and 4 bases from J; junction bases left unmatched: 9. The CDR3 is 15 amino acids. Germline V gene sequence: CDR1 LGHDT, CDR2 YNNKEL (reference sequence). The chain's CDR3 is CASSLRGGRIYEQYF. CDR3 in DNA: TGTGCCAGCAGCCTACGGGGGGGGCGGATTTACGAGCAGTACTTC.

The chain is built from TRBV12-3 or TRBV12-4 and TRBJ2-1; TRBD2 might be the D (6 bases). Trimming pared 2 bases from V and 0 bases from J, leaving 23 bases between. The length of the CDR3 is 20 residues. DNA of the CDR3: TGTGCCAGCAGTTTATGGGGACGCGGGGCCTTCCAAAGCTCCTACAATGAGCAGTTCTTC. Its protein is CASSLWGRGAFQSSYNEQFF.

This clonotype was observed a handful of times. The DNA for the CDR3 is TGTGCCAGCAGCCCTCTCGGGTTAACAGATACGCAGTATTTT. Protein: CASSPLGLTDTQYF. The rearrangement uses TRBV14 and TRBJ2-3; D is ambiguous. Germline V gene lookup returns CDR1 SGHDN and CDR2 FVKESK. The CDR3 runs 14 residues. The V gene lost 4 bases and the J gene lost 3 bases, with 11 bases spanning the gap.

This clonotype was picked up a small number of times. The chain uses TRBV25-1 and TRBJ1-5; 9 nucleotides agree with TRBD1. J gave up 5 bases and V 4 bases, and 3 bases lay outside the gene matches. The CDR3 consists of 14 residues. Germline V gene lookup returns CDR1 MGHDK and CDR2 SYGVNS. In nucleotides, the CDR3 is TGTGCCAGCAGTGGGGGGACAGGGTATCAGCCCCAGCATTTT. It specifies CASSGGTGYQPQHF.

The gene calls are TRBV7-2 and TRBJ2-5, with a weak D call TRBD2 (7 bases). In germline, CDR1 is SGHTA, CDR2 FQGNSA. CDR3 length: 17 residues. The germline V and J ends were trimmed by 2 bases and 7 bases, with 23 bases remaining between them. CDR3 nucleotide sequence: TGTGCCAGCAGCTTATCAATAACCGGAACAGGGAGGGCGACCCAGTACTTC. Its translation: CASSLSITGTGRATQYF.

This clonotype came up a few times. The chain combines TRBV15 with TRBJ2-7, with 9 nucleotides matching TRBD2. Germline trimming cut 4 bases from V and 2 bases from J; bases unmatched to any gene: 3. The germline V gene encodes CDR1 LNHNV and CDR2 YYDKDF (reference sequence). The CDR3 contains 14 residues. The CDR3 DNA reads TGTGCCACCAGCAAGGGACTAGCAGCCTACGAGCAGTACTTC. This gives the protein CATSKGLAAYEQYF. Using reference TRBV15 and TRBJ2-7 for the parts outside the CDR3, the full variable domain is DAMVIQNPRYQVTQFGKPVTLSCSQTLNHNVMYWYQQKSSQAPKLLFHYYDKDFNNEADTPDNFQSRRPNTSFCFLDIRSPGLGDTAMYLCATSKGLAAYEQYFGPGTRLTVT.

This clonotype has a handful of counts. This chain uses TRBV2 with TRBJ2-5, with D hard to call. Trimming left V 6 bases short and J 5 bases short, with 13 bases between. The CDR3 spans 13 residues. From germline, CDR1 is SNHLY and CDR2 FYNNEI. Here the CDR3 DNA reads TGTGCCAGCAGAATACCCCTCGAGGAGACCCAGTACTTC. Translation: CASRIPLEETQYF.

This clonotype showed up just a few times. The chain uses TRBV7-2 and TRBJ1-2; a weak D match, TRBD1 (5 bases). This CDR3 is built from 16 residues. Trimming removed 2 bases from V and 6 bases from J, with 19 bases in between. Germline CDR1 reads SGHTA; CDR2 reads FQGNSA. CDR3 in amino acids: CASSLNLPGRKNGYTF. Written as DNA, the CDR3 is TGTGCCAGCAGCTTAAATCTCCCGGGACGGAAGAATGGCTACACCTTC.

This clonotype was seen more than once but under ten times. The chain links TRBV6-2 or TRBV6-3 to TRBJ1-1; D not resolved. V was cut by 0 bases and J by 3 bases, with 2 bases left in between. Looked up from germline, CDR1 is MNHEY and CDR2 is SVGEGT. The CDR3 totals 12 residues. CDR3 residues: CASSYSDTEAFF. The CDR3 DNA is TGTGCCAGCAGTTACTCGGACACTGAAGCTTTCTTT.

The chain carries TRBV5-1 and TRBJ2-7; 9 positions match TRBD2. Germline CDR1 is SGHRS and CDR2 is YFSETQ. V was pared by 2 bases and J by 0 bases, with 12 bases of the junction left unmatched. This CDR3 is 18 amino acids long. The CDR3 bases are TGCGCCAGCAGCTTACCCCGGCGGGAGGGGGGGAGCTCCTACGAGCAGTACTTC. It is translated as CASSLPRREGGSSYEQYF.

The chain employs TRBV7-7 and TRBJ2-5, with 13 bases lining up with TRBD2. CDR1 and CDR2 from the germline V gene are SSHAT and FNYEAQ (reference sequence). The CDR3 totals 20 residues. V lost 7 bases and J lost 4; bases outside the gene matches: 21. DNA of the CDR3: TGTGCCAGCAAGGGTGCCCGGTGCGATGGGACTAGCGGGATCGGAGAGACCCAGTACTTC. Amino acids: CASKGARCDGTSGIGETQYF.

The rearrangement links TRBV20-1 to TRBJ2-1; tentatively, D is TRBD2 (6 bases). Trimming took 6 bases from V and 6 from J, leaving 15 bases between them. CDR3 length: 13 residues. Germline V gene data show CDR1 as DFQATT and CDR2 as SNEGSKA (reference sequence). The DNA of the CDR3 is TGCAGTGCCAGGGCGGAGGGAGGCAATGAGCAGTTCTTC. Translated: CSARAEGGNEQFF.

This clonotype was seen only a few times. The rearrangement uses TRBV20-1 and TRBJ2-2, with D unresolved. Germline values: CDR1 DFQATT, CDR2 SNEGSKA (reference sequence). The length of the CDR3 is 12 residues. Trimming took off 2 bases at V and 6 bases at J, with 7 bases between the two ends. The CDR3 DNA reads as TGCAGTGCTAGACTTGGGGCCGGGGAGCTGTTTTTT. Amino acids: CSARLGAGELFF.

The rearrangement joins TRBV19 to TRBJ1-2; TRBD1 agrees at 8 bases. The CDR3 contains 14 residues. V was clipped by 5 bases and J by 8 bases; unmatched bases: 10. Germline CDR1 reads LNHDA; CDR2 reads SQIVND (reference sequence). The CDR3 sequence is CASSSLDREPGYTF. CDR3 sequence (DNA): TGTGCCAGTAGTTCTCTGGACAGGGAACCCGGCTACACCTTC.

The chain uses TRBV10-2 and TRBJ2-6; possibly TRBD2 for D (5 bases). The CDR3 runs 17 residues. Germline V gives CDR1 WSHSY, CDR2 SAAADI. V was clipped by 7 bases and J by 0 bases, with 16 bases between them. The CDR3 DNA is TGCGCCAGCATCGAGGGCCCAAAACTCTCTGGGGCCAACGTCCTGACTTTC. Residues: CASIEGPKLSGANVLTF.

The V call is TRBV12-3 or TRBV12-4, the J call TRBJ2-1, with TRBD2 as a possible D gene (5 bases). The CDR3 extends over 15 amino acids. V was shortened by 6 bases and J by 7 bases, with 19 bases between the two germline ends. The CDR3, as DNA: TGTGCCAGCAGCTCAGCGAGGACTGGGCCGAATGAGCAGTTCTTC. This encodes CASSSARTGPNEQFF.

This sequence joins TRBV4-3 and TRBJ2-5; 8 positions match TRBD1. In germline, CDR1 is LGHNA, CDR2 YSLEER. V lost 3 bases and J lost 1; bases outside the gene matches: 7. CDR3 length: 16 amino acids. This CDR3 reads CASSQGPTGAQETQYF. The CDR3 DNA is TGCGCCAGCAGCCAGGGTCCGACAGGGGCCCAAGAGACCCAGTACTTC.

The chain recombines TRBV5-1 with TRBJ2-1, with 9 nucleotides matching TRBD1. V shed 4 bases, J shed 5 bases, and the junction held 4 bases outside the gene matches. Germline assignment: CDR1 SGHRS and CDR2 YFSETQ. The CDR3 has 14 residues. The CDR3 nucleotides read TGCGCCAGCAGCCCGGACAGGGGTAACAATGAGCAGTTCTTC. This sequence encodes CASSPDRGNNEQFF. Full variable domain (remainder filled in from reference TRBV5-1 and TRBJ2-1): KAGVTQTPRYLIKTRGQQVTLSCSPISGHRSVSWYQQTPGQGLQFLFEYFSETQRNKGNFPGRFSGRQFSNSRSEMNVSTLELGDSALYLCASSPDRGNNEQFFGPGTRLTVL.

This clonotype appeared a few times. The V and J genes are TRBV4-3 and TRBJ2-1, with D tentatively TRBD2 (5 bases). V lost 1 base, J lost 3 bases, and 10 bases lay in between. CDR3 size: 15 residues. Germline loops: CDR1 LGHNA, CDR2 YSLEER. CDR3 bases: TGCGCCAGCAGCCAAGGCCGGGAAGTCTACAATGAGCAGTTCTTC. This codes for CASSQGREVYNEQFF.

The genes are TRBV6-1 and TRBJ1-4; D unresolved. From germline, CDR1 is MNHNS and CDR2 SASEGT. The V end lost 5 bases, the J end lost 6 bases, and 13 bases lay between the germline ends. This CDR3 spans 14 amino acids. The CDR3 DNA reads TGTGCCAGCAGTCGTCCAGTTGCGGATGAAAAACTGTTTTTT. This sequence encodes CASSRPVADEKLFF.

The chain is built from TRBV30 and TRBJ2-3, with TRBD2 matching 7 bases. Germline CDR1 GTSNPN, CDR2 SVGIG (reference sequence). Losses at the gene ends were 2 bases for V and 3 bases for J; bases not matched to a gene: 5. This CDR3 region has 14 residues. CDR3 sequence (DNA): TGTGCCTGGAGTAGGCGGGAGTGGACAGATACGCAGTATTTT. It codes for CAWSRREWTDTQYF.